This entry concerns a single TCR beta chain. This clone's antigen is unknown. No much larger clone exists at a distance of one base, and base qualities are not known. This record comes from a study of shared clonotypes between healthy human individuals (dated by TCRdb to 2020 to 2021). Looking at the study overall: Two women and a few men aged 18 to 49 years were included in the cohort. To increase sequencing depth and limit assay-specific biases, different laboratories used diverse techniques to prepare libraries and sequence TCR repertoires. Per donor, leukapheresis produced somewhere between about 0.9 and 9.5 billion PBMCs. The study deeply sequenced blood TCR repertoires of about 5 healthy adults to estimate repertoire size and the extent of clonotype sharing between individuals. For each donor, CD4 naive and CD4 memory were each given three plates, CD8 naive was given two plates, and CD8 memory was given one plate.

Summary of the overall study and its limitations: Only blood was sampled, and tissue TCR repertoires likely differ from those in blood. Even with the large sequencing depth, rarefaction of the sorted-subset datasets indicated that sequencing was incomplete. When a few donors were compared, the shared fraction of clonotypes was around 5.1% for naive CD4, 3.5% to 4% for naive CD8, about 2.4% for memory CD4, and around 0.37% for memory CD8. The small number of donors limited the genetic and exposure-history diversity represented. Pairwise subsampling led to the expectation that sequencing depth would affect the degree of clonotype sharing among donors. Naive subsets generally had larger estimated clonotype richness than memory subsets. Compared with non-shared clonotypes, the clonotypes found in all four sorted-subset donors had higher generation probabilities.

Using the deep immunoSEQ assay, TCR CDR3 regions were amplified from genomic DNA by multiplex PCR. Genomic DNA extracted from each cell subset was distributed evenly over all wells of several immunoSEQ 96-well plates, and each plate served as one replicate. For sorted subsets, approximately 210 ng genomic DNA, equal to 30,000 to 35,000 T cell genomes, was loaded into each replicate PCR. Purified libraries were quantified with a Qubit 3.0 fluorometer, sized on a Bioanalyzer 2100, and re-quantified with the KAPA Library Quantification kit. A separate single-read 150-cycle Illumina NextSeq 550 flow cell was used to sequence each immunoSEQ 96-well plate. The published analysis was carried out like this. Because the immunoSEQ output held only junctional sequences and lacked quality scores, the filtering could not match the filtering applied to full-length reads. Sequences were annotated with PyIR, a Python wrapper for IgBLAST v1.9, and V/J genes and CDR3 were assigned using IMGT germline references. Reads were removed for weak V/J assignments (E-value above 1e-6), missing CDR3, stop codons, out-of-frame junctions, or ambiguous translated residues. V3J clonotypes were defined by identical inferred V gene, J gene, and CDR3 amino acid sequence. The percentage overlap between two repertoires was calculated by dividing the number of shared unique clonotypes by the size of the smaller repertoire. Repertoire richness was assessed with RTK rarefaction, the Chao1 estimator, and Recon v2.1 estimates of unobserved clonotypes. OLGA was used to compute generation probabilities for all TCRbeta clonotypes that the gDNA method yielded from a few donors. TCRdb retrieved this table from immuneACCESS and kept in-frame rearrangements only. Not all clones are present; in checked studies, unresolved V genes account for under half, and no reason is known for the remainder. Clonal size and the V and J genes are those of that table, whereas D and trimming came from the DNA. The sample table records about a million clones; over 60% of these occur just once. Nearly 1.5% of the sample comes from the top ten.

Healthy HIV-negative adults with no recently reported acute infections or vaccinations were included as donors. Every donor was a Caucasian adult living in Nashville, Tennessee, USA. CD4+ T cells were enriched through magnetic negative selection, after which naive cells were positively selected on CD45RA and the remaining negative fraction served as the memory subset. Blood was obtained by leukapheresis, after which PBMCs were separated by Ficoll-Histopaque density gradient centrifugation and cryopreserved in liquid nitrogen vapor phase. Analytical flow cytometry was used to check the purity and quantity of each magnetically sorted T cell population. Genomic DNA was isolated from each sorted fraction and quantified by UV absorbance on a Nanodrop 2000c. Sequencing was carried out using memory CD4+ T cells sorted from blood. The sample's cell subset or site label is to be understood as: CD45RA-negative fraction. The receptor comes from a man aged 18-30 years in good health.

Here is the DNA: TGTGCCAGCAGTATAACAGGGATGAGGTATGGCTACACCTTC. This gives the protein CASSITGMRYGYTF. The chain uses TRBV27 and TRBJ1-2, with TRBD1 as a weak D call on 6 bases. The CDR3 numbers 14 residues from cysteine through phenylalanine. The entry retains the CDR3 DNA only, 42 bases that are in frame from base 1. A distance of 15 bases separates the germline ends of V and J, which lose 5 bases and 5 bases respectively. CDR1 and CDR2 (MNHEY, SMNVEV) derive from the germline V gene (reference sequence).